The subject of this entry is one TCR beta chain. The data stem from a study of control samples from healthy donors and cancer patients. The CDR3 is 17 amino acids. Germline CDR1 SNHLY, CDR2 FYNNEI. Germline trimming cut 4 bases from V and 1 base from J; bases unmatched to any gene: 11. Measured with immunoSEQ multiplex PCR; TCRdb has only the in-frame clones, and not every one. The top ten hold under 9% of the sample, which has around 140,000 clones, roughly nine tenths seen once. The sequence derives from a man younger than 35 in good health. The sequencing input was blood. V usage is TRBV2 and J usage is TRBJ2-7; TRBD1 matches 9 bases. The CDR3 is CASSVPSLGQGSYEQYF. The CDR3 nucleotides read TGTGCCAGCAGTGTCCCCTCTCTGGGACAGGGATCCTACGAGCAGTACTTC.